Below, 9 T cell receptor beta chains from the same sample are listed, as sequenced in a study of blood T cells in healthy people across ages. With a J-beta primer mix and a sample-barcoded 5' primer, a second PCR ran about 6 to 11 cycles. TCRdb re-called the 5' RACE reads with MiXCR, one entry per CDR3 protein. The sample holds around 870,000 distinct CDR3 sequences, around 30% seen once. Material: blood. The receptors stem from a woman aged 80 or older in good health.

In its sample, this clonotype was seen many times. The chain employs TRBV14 and TRBJ2-7; no firm D call. The germline V gene has CDR1 SGHDN and CDR2 FVKESK. The CDR3 spans 14 residues. Trimming left V 4 bases short and J 0 bases short, with 10 bases between. The CDR3, as DNA: TGTGCCAGCAGCCCAAGGGTTGACTCCTACGAGCAGTACTTC. Its translation: CASSPRVDSYEQYF.

The gene calls are TRBV4-1 and TRBJ2-3, with D tentatively TRBD1 or TRBD2 (5 bases each). From germline, CDR1 is MGHRA and CDR2 YSYEKL. Deletions cut 4 bases from V and 4 bases from J, with 12 bases between. This CDR3 region has 14 residues. In DNA, the CDR3 is TGCGCCAGCAGCCTACGGGACGAGCCAGATACGCAGTATTTT. Protein product: CASSLRDEPDTQYF.

This chain connects TRBV7-6 to TRBJ1-4; TRBD1 might be the D (5 bases). V lost 5 bases to trimming and J lost 6 bases, with 16 bases between them. From germline, CDR1 is SGHVS and CDR2 FNYEAQ. The CDR3 has 15 residues. The CDR3 is CASSMGRLGDEKLFF. CDR3 nucleotides: TGTGCCAGCAGCATGGGGAGGCTGGGGGATGAAAAACTGTTTTTT.

This clonotype was recorded at least ten times. V gene TRBV7-2 combines with J gene TRBJ2-7, with 7 bases identical to TRBD1. The V gene end was trimmed by 1 base and the J gene end by 1 base; junction bases not matched to a gene: 7. The germline V gene has CDR1 SGHTA and CDR2 FQGNSA. The CDR3 is 16 residues long. Written as DNA, the CDR3 is TGTGCCAGCAGCTTAGGGGTGTCGGGACAGTCCTACGAGCAGTACTTC. Translating it yields CASSLGVSGQSYEQYF.

The genes are TRBV11-2 and TRBJ2-5; TRBD2 matches at 9 bases. The CDR3 sequence is 15 residues long. In germline, CDR1 is SGHAT, CDR2 FQNNGV. V dropped 3 bases and J dropped 5; count of bases not matched to a gene: 7. DNA of the CDR3: TGTGCCAGCAGCTTTTCTAGCGGGGCGGGGGAGACCCAGTACTTC. It codes for CASSFSSGAGETQYF.

In this sample, this clonotype turned up a few times. The chain joins TRBV11-1 to TRBJ1-1; D is undetermined. Germline V CDR1 and CDR2: SGHAT, FQDESV (reference sequence). This CDR3 comprises 15 residues. Trimming took off 1 base at V and 3 bases at J, with 12 bases between the two ends. The CDR3 is CASSLVVRGDTEAFF. The CDR3 DNA follows: TGTGCCAGCAGCTTAGTGGTGCGCGGGGACACTGAAGCTTTCTTT.

Ten or more counts support this clonotype. The CDR3 protein is CASSLGTGEHNQPQHF. The CDR3 bases are TGTGCCAGCAGCTTAGGGACAGGGGAGCATAATCAGCCCCAGCATTTT. This chain connects TRBV7-2 to TRBJ1-5; 9 nucleotides match TRBD1. J lost 4 bases, V lost 1 base, and 5 bases had no gene match. Germline CDR1 and CDR2: SGHTA and FQGNSA. The length of the CDR3 is 16 residues.

In regard to this clonotype: Given a much more abundant clone one base away, this may be a read error. The V call is TRBV9, the J call TRBJ2-7, with D maybe TRBD2 (6 bases). Germline V CDR1 and CDR2: SGDLS, YYNGEE. The CDR3 is made up of 15 amino acids. V lost 4 bases to trimming and J lost 4 bases, with 18 bases between them. The DNA for the CDR3 is TGTGCCAGCAGCCCAACCCCGGCAGGGAGGTACGAGCAGTACTTC. It specifies CASSPTPAGRYEQYF.

This clonotype occurred many times. The chain uses TRBV6-2 or TRBV6-3 and TRBJ2-7; 14 bases match TRBD2. The V segment lost 4 bases and the J segment 6 bases; nucleotides outside the gene matches: 5. The germline CDR1 and CDR2 sequences are MNHEY and SVGEGT. The CDR3 is 15 residues long. The CDR3 region is CASSSPGTSGSEQYF. CDR3 bases: TGTGCCAGCAGTTCCCCCGGGACTAGCGGGAGCGAGCAGTACTTC.